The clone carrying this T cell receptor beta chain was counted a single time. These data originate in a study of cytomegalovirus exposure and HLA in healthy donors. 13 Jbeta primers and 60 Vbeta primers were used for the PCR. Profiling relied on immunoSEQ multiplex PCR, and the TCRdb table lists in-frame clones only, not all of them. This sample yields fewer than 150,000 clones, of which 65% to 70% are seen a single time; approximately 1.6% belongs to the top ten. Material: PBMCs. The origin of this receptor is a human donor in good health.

The CDR3 loop is CASSARGLAGTDTQYF. Here the CDR3 DNA reads TGTGCCAGTAGTGCCCGGGGACTAGCGGGAACAGATACGCAGTATTTT. J is TRBJ2-3 and V is TRBV19; 13 positions agree with TRBD2. V was pared by 5 bases and J by 3 bases, with 5 bases of the junction left unmatched. The CDR3 is 16 residues long. Germline CDR1 is LNHDA and CDR2 is SQIVND (reference sequence).